What follows describes a single TCR beta chain. The time point was: patch test 1, 2 weeks after DPC sensitization. Treatment here: therapeutic diphenylcyclopropenone sensitization with weekly scalp DPC. This CDR3 has 12 amino acids. The V gene's germline CDR1 is MDHEN and CDR2 SYDVKM. The germline V and J ends were trimmed by 6 bases and 8 bases, with 11 bases remaining between them. This specimen belongs to a study of human T cells and chemical hapten exposure. TCRdb analysed the RACE reads with MiXCR anew, one entry per CDR3 protein. The sample has about 360,000 distinct CDR3 sequences; approximately 6.9% are singletons.

Specimen: whole blood, collected in connection with sensitization to the hapten diphenylcyclopropenone (DPC). This chain links TRBV28 with TRBJ2-1; D gene unclear. The source is a woman aged 18-30 years with alopecia areata. Some clones in this sample may be carry-over from other donors' samples. CDR3 protein: CASRDLAHEQFF. The CDR3 coding sequence is TGTGCCAGCAGGGACCTGGCCCATGAGCAGTTCTTC.